These 29 T cell receptor beta chains share one sample of origin, sequenced in a study of identical twins. TCRdb analysed the 5' RACE reads with MiXCR anew, one entry per CDR3 protein. The sample records about 1.7 million distinct CDR3 sequences, around a third being singletons. Sequencing was carried out using cord blood. Receptors were obtained from a newborn girl in good health.

V gene TRBV10-3 combines with J gene TRBJ1-2, with 7 positions matching TRBD1. Germline CDR1 and CDR2: ENHRY and SYGVKD. The junction had 19 bases not matched to a gene; V was cut back by 9 bases and J by 12 bases. CDR3 length: 14 residues. Here the CDR3 reads CAMTGEGTAGVHTF. The CDR3 nucleotides read TGTGCCATGACTGGCGAAGGGACAGCAGGGGTACACACCTTC.

This clonotype was recorded a few times. DNA of the CDR3: TGTGCCAGCAGCGCCCGACAGGGACCTAATGAAAAACTGTTTTTT. Its translation is CASSARQGPNEKLFF. The J gene is TRBJ1-4, the V gene TRBV9, with 7 nucleotides matching TRBD1. The CDR3 contains 15 residues. Germline values: CDR1 SGDLS, CDR2 YYNGEE. Unmatched junction bases numbered 5, after V lost 3 bases and J lost 3 bases.

Concerning this clonotype itself: With a much larger clone just one base away, this may be a read error. The chain uses TRBV6-2 or TRBV6-3 and TRBJ2-1; no definite D call. This CDR3 is built from 11 residues. In germline, CDR1 is MNHEY, CDR2 SVGEGT. CDR3 bases: TGTGCCGGCAGTTACAACAATGAGCAGTTCTTC. It codes for CAGSYNNEQFF.

The V call is TRBV6-1, the J call TRBJ2-7; 7 bases agree with TRBD1. The CDR3 runs 15 residues. Per the germline V gene, CDR1 is MNHNS and CDR2 is SASEGT. Trimming removed 3 bases from V and 3 bases from J; junction bases left unmatched: 8. The CDR3 reads CASSEAGTVVYEQYF. The CDR3 nucleotides read TGTGCCAGCAGTGAGGCCGGGACAGTTGTCTACGAGCAGTACTTC.

V gene TRBV7-9 combines with J gene TRBJ1-4; 9 nucleotides match TRBD1. The CDR3 length is 16 residues. Germline V gives CDR1 SEHNR, CDR2 FQNEAQ (reference sequence). The junction had 7 bases not matched to a gene; V was cut back by 4 bases and J by 4 bases. CDR3 loop: CASSYSRQGGNEKLFF. The CDR3 region has the DNA TGTGCCAGCAGCTACTCTAGACAGGGGGGTAATGAAAAACTGTTTTTT. The complete variable domain, with remaining parts taken from reference TRBV7-9 and TRBJ1-4, reads DTGVSQNPRHKITKRGQNVTFRCDPISEHNRLYWYRQTLGQGPEFLTYFQNEAQLEKSRLLSDRFSAERPKGSFSTLEIQRTEQGDSAMYLCASSYSRQGGNEKLFFGSGTQLSVL.

The gene calls are TRBV2 and TRBJ1-2, with TRBD1 as a possible D gene (5 bases). Germline CDR1 SNHLY, CDR2 FYNNEI. Trimming shortened V by 10 bases and J by 1 base, and 16 bases separated the two germline ends. This CDR3 spans 14 amino acids. The CDR3 region is CATWGKGRNYGYTF. In nucleotides, the CDR3 is TGTGCCACTTGGGGGAAGGGACGTAACTATGGCTACACCTTC.

The chain is built from TRBV18 and TRBJ2-5, with 7 bases fitting TRBD1. CDR3 size: 14 residues. Germline-derived CDR1 and CDR2 are KGHSH and LQKENI. The J segment lost 3 bases and the V segment lost 4 bases, leaving 5 bases of the junction unmatched. CDR3: CASSQGAEEETQYF. The CDR3 bases are TGTGCCAGCTCACAGGGGGCAGAGGAAGAGACCCAGTACTTC.

The table lists this clonotype with a few counts. This chain joins TRBV11-2 and TRBJ2-3; D may be TRBD2 (6 bases). In germline, CDR1 is SGHAT, CDR2 FQNNGV. V gave up 2 bases and J gave up 1 base, with 16 bases separating them. The CDR3 has 17 residues. CDR3 loop: CASSLSSGGKRTDTQYF. The DNA of the CDR3 is TGTGCCAGCAGCTTATCCTCAGGCGGGAAGCGCACAGATACGCAGTATTTT.

This chain links TRBV5-1 with TRBJ2-7, with 9 bases fitting TRBD2. Germline assignment: CDR1 SGHRS and CDR2 YFSETQ. The trim removed 4 bases at V and 3 bases at J, leaving 8 bases unmatched. The CDR3 is made up of 15 amino acids. The chain's CDR3 is CASSPEKRGVYEQYF. CDR3 nucleotide sequence: TGCGCCAGCAGCCCGGAGAAGCGGGGGGTCTACGAGCAGTACTTC.

The chain employs TRBV20-1 and TRBJ2-1, with D maybe TRBD2 (6 bases). The CDR3 is 16 residues long. The germline V gene has CDR1 DFQATT and CDR2 SNEGSKA (reference sequence). V lost 1 base and J lost 0, with 13 bases in between. The CDR3 protein is CSARAPLASSYNEQFF. As DNA, the CDR3 is TGCAGTGCTAGAGCCCCTCTAGCGAGCTCCTACAATGAGCAGTTCTTC.

The CDR3 here is CATSRQASYNEQYF. Written as DNA, the CDR3 is TGTGCCACCAGCAGGCAGGCCTCCTACAATGAGCAGTACTTC. The rearrangement joins TRBV24-1 to TRBJ2-1, with D unresolved. TRBJ2-7 explains the end of the DNA better; the J call may be wrong. CDR1 KGHDR and CDR2 SFDVKD come from the germline V gene. This CDR3 region has 14 residues.

This clonotype showed up just once. The J gene is TRBJ2-7, the V gene TRBV2; D is unclear. V was cut by 6 bases and J by 2 bases, with 14 bases left in between. Germline-derived CDR1 and CDR2 are SNHLY and FYNNEI. The CDR3 loop spans 14 amino acids. The CDR3: CASRARLRAYEQYF. CDR3 in DNA: TGTGCCAGCAGGGCAAGGTTAAGGGCCTACGAGCAGTACTTC.

The table lists this clonotype with a few counts. The chain has TRBV27 and TRBJ2-4, with 13 bases that match TRBD2. V was pared by 5 bases and J by 0 bases, with 7 bases of the junction left unmatched. CDR3 length: 18 residues. CDR1 and CDR2 (germline): MNHEY, SMNVEV (reference sequence). The CDR3 protein is CASSRTSGGLLAKNIQYF. In DNA form, the CDR3 reads TGTGCCAGCAGTCGGACTAGCGGGGGTCTATTAGCCAAAAACATTCAGTACTTC.

The chain carries TRBV2 and TRBJ2-5; weak D call: TRBD2 (5 bases). The CDR3 consists of 14 residues. The germline gives CDR1 SNHLY, CDR2 FYNNEI. The V end lost 4 bases, the J end lost 3 bases, and 12 bases lay between the germline ends. The CDR3 DNA sequence: TGTGCCAGCAGTGGGGTCTGGCGGGAAGAGACCCAGTACTTC. Encoded protein: CASSGVWREETQYF.

This clonotype was counted only a few times. V is TRBV20-1 and J is TRBJ2-4; the match to TRBD2 covers 8 bases. The ends lost 7 bases at V and 8 bases at J; junction bases unmatched: 25. The V gene's germline CDR1 is DFQATT and CDR2 SNEGSKA (reference sequence). The CDR3 spans 18 residues. CDR3 region: CSDSISRPGGPVGYIQYF. The CDR3 coding sequence is TGCAGTGATTCCATCAGTCGTCCGGGAGGGCCGGTCGGTTACATTCAGTACTTC.

The chain carries TRBV4-2 and TRBJ2-3, with a possible D match to TRBD2 (5 bases). CDR1 is LGHNA, CDR2 YNFKEQ, per germline. V dropped 3 bases and J dropped 4 bases, with 14 bases sitting between them. This CDR3 comprises 15 residues. CDR3 sequence reads: CASSHGNIRADTQYF. For the CDR3, the DNA is TGTGCCAGCAGCCACGGGAACATCCGGGCAGATACGCAGTATTTT.

The chain joins TRBV5-1 to TRBJ2-3, with D possibly TRBD2 on 6 matching bases. The germline V gene has CDR1 SGHRS and CDR2 YFSETQ. This CDR3 is built from 16 residues. V lost 0 bases to trimming and J lost 1 base, with 12 bases between them. DNA for the CDR3: TGCGCCAGCAGCTTGGGGGCGGGGACCCGCACAGATACGCAGTATTTT. This codes for CASSLGAGTRTDTQYF.

The chain recombines TRBV5-6 with TRBJ2-2; possible D gene TRBD2, 6 bases. Germline V gene data show CDR1 as SGHDT and CDR2 as YYEEEE. This CDR3 has 18 residues. V was pared by 2 bases and J by 4 bases, with 21 bases between. CDR3 sequence: CASSLKILASDSTGELFF. The CDR3 DNA reads TGTGCCAGCAGCTTAAAAATCTTAGCTAGCGATTCCACCGGGGAGCTGTTTTTT.

This chain links TRBV3-1 with TRBJ2-2; 8 bases are shared with TRBD2. V was clipped by 0 bases and J by 0 bases; unmatched bases: 9. The CDR3 totals 19 residues. CDR1 is LGHDT and CDR2 is YNNKEL in the germline V gene (reference sequence). The CDR3 reads CASSQDRFSGLANTGELFF. In nucleotides, the CDR3 is TGTGCCAGCAGCCAAGATAGGTTTTCGGGACTAGCGAACACCGGGGAGCTGTTTTTT.

This clonotype was recorded at least ten times. V is TRBV24-1 and J is TRBJ2-1, with no clear D. The CDR3 is made up of 12 amino acids. CDR1 is KGHDR, CDR2 SFDVKD, per germline. The V end was cut by 3 bases, the J end by 10 bases, with 9 bases between. The CDR3 sequence is CATSDPDKEQFF. CDR3 nucleotides: TGTGCCACCAGTGATCCAGATAAAGAGCAGTTCTTC.

This clonotype was picked up a small number of times. The genes are TRBV20-1 and TRBJ2-7; the D is unclear. Per the germline V gene, CDR1 is DFQATT and CDR2 is SNEGSKA (reference sequence). This CDR3 comprises 14 residues. The V and J ends lost 3 bases and 2 bases respectively, with 14 bases between them. The CDR3, as DNA: TGCAGTGCTAGGCCTCCCCTAGGAACCTACGAGCAGTACTTC. Residues: CSARPPLGTYEQYF.

The sample holds many counts of this clonotype. The chain joins TRBV5-1 to TRBJ2-3, with D unresolved. Trimming took 2 bases from V and 1 from J, leaving 5 bases between them. Germline V gene data show CDR1 as SGHRS and CDR2 as YFSETQ. CDR3 size: 13 residues. Written as DNA, the CDR3 is TGCGCCAGCAGCTTCTACCGCACAGATACGCAGTATTTT. Protein product: CASSFYRTDTQYF.

This clonotype turned up a few times. The CDR3 here is CASSQDRGGYNEQYF. CDR3 DNA sequence: TGTGCCAGCAGCCAAGATCGGGGGGGCTACAATGAGCAGTACTTC. The chain is built from TRBV4-2 and TRBJ2-7; 8 bases map to TRBD2. V trimming: 0 bases; J trimming: 7 bases; junction bases outside the gene matches: 8. The length of the CDR3 is 15 residues. From germline, CDR1 is LGHNA and CDR2 YNFKEQ.

To note about this clonotype: A junction end diverges from the germline sequence, so it may reflect a read error. The chain carries TRBV28 and TRBJ2-7, with 7 positions matching TRBD2. Looked up from germline, CDR1 is MDHEN and CDR2 is SYDVKM. The CDR3 consists of 13 residues. The CDR3 DNA sequence: TGTGCCAGCGGGAGGGACTCTTCCTACGGGCAGTACTTC. Its translation is CASGRDSSYGQYF.

This clonotype was counted only a few times. V and J are TRBV14 and TRBJ2-1; weak D call: TRBD1 (6 bases). V shed 0 bases and J shed 2 bases, with 14 bases lying between them. Germline loops: CDR1 SGHDN, CDR2 FVKESK. CDR3 length: 17 residues. CDR3 DNA sequence: TGTGCCAGCAGCCAAGATTGGGGGCGGCTCACCTACAATGAGCAGTTCTTC. Protein product: CASSQDWGRLTYNEQFF.

This clonotype was counted a few times. The chain couples TRBV29-1 to TRBJ1-2, with a tentative D call TRBD1 (5 bases). The V gene's germline CDR1 is SQVTM and CDR2 ANQGSEA. There are 14 residues in the CDR3. V gave up 8 bases and J gave up 4 bases, with 20 bases separating them. This CDR3 is CSSRDPTDGYGYTF. As DNA, the CDR3 is TGCAGCTCCCGGGACCCCACGGATGGCTATGGCTACACCTTC.

This chain connects TRBV12-3 or TRBV12-4 to TRBJ2-1; no clear D. The CDR3 consists of 15 residues. V was trimmed by 7 bases and J by 0 bases, leaving 13 bases between them. For the CDR3, the DNA is TGTGCCAGCACCACTCCTAATCCCTCCTACAATGAGCAGTTCTTC. Translated: CASTTPNPSYNEQFF.

This clonotype was recorded a few times. The chain recombines TRBV29-1 with TRBJ1-5; D not resolved. Germline CDR1 and CDR2: SQVTM and ANQGSEA. With 4 bases removed from V and 5 bases from J, the gap between germline ends came to 6 bases. The CDR3 spans 11 residues. The CDR3 loop is CSVAPYQPQHF. Written as DNA, the CDR3 is TGCAGCGTTGCCCCCTATCAGCCCCAGCATTTT.

Concerning this clonotype: The junction does not match germline at one end; this may be a read error. The V gene is TRBV7-7, the J gene TRBJ2-3; 8 bases agree with TRBD2. CDR3 size: 14 residues. The germline gives CDR1 SSHAT, CDR2 FNYEAQ (reference sequence). CDR3: CASSLSASGSTQYF. The CDR3 coding sequence is TGTGCTAGCAGCTTATCGGCTAGCGGGTCTACGCAGTATTTT.